What follows are 10 T cell receptor beta chains derived from one specimen sequenced in a study of T cell responses to AZD1222 COVID-19 vaccine. Repertoires were generated with immunoSEQ multiplex PCR, while TCRdb's copy carries only in-frame clones and drops some. This table has some 150,000 clones, approximately 91% appearing once. The input for sequencing was peripheral blood, taken 28 days after the second AZD1222 dose. These receptors were obtained from an adult who received the AZD1222 COVID-19 vaccine.

The chain joins TRBV5-1 to TRBJ2-7; D possibly corresponds to TRBD1 (6 bases). Deletions cut 0 bases from V and 2 bases from J, with 21 bases between. This CDR3 contains 18 residues. Germline CDR1 SGHRS, CDR2 YFSETQ. In DNA, the CDR3 is TGCGCCAGCAGCTTGGCAGAAGGGACACCTTTTTCGCCCTACGAGCAGTACTTC. As protein: CASSLAEGTPFSPYEQYF.

This clone was seen only once. The V gene is TRBV4-2, the J gene TRBJ1-1, with D hard to call. CDR3 length equals 14 residues. In germline, CDR1 is LGHNA, CDR2 YNFKEQ. V lost 1 base to trimming and J lost 3 bases, with 9 bases between them. CDR3 in DNA: TGTGCCAGCAGCCAAGTTCTACGGGACACTGAAGCTTTCTTT. It codes for CASSQVLRDTEAFF.

V gene TRBV29-1 combines with J gene TRBJ1-1, with D unclear. Germline values: CDR1 SQVTM, CDR2 ANQGSEA. Trimming pared 3 bases from V and 3 bases from J, leaving 5 bases between. CDR3 size: 11 residues. The DNA of the CDR3 is TGCAGCGTTGATCGGGACACTGAAGCTTTCTTT. Its protein is CSVDRDTEAFF.

The chain links TRBV23-1 to TRBJ1-2; D remains ambiguous. TRBV23-1 is given ORF status, its function remaining uncertain. Trimming left V 0 bases short and J 0 bases short, with 11 bases between. The CDR3 totals 16 residues. The CDR3 coding sequence is TGCGCCAGCAGTCAATCCTCAACGAGAGCTAACTATGGCTACACCTTC. This codes for CASSQSSTRANYGYTF.

This chain links TRBV7-6 with TRBJ1-3; 8 bases map to TRBD1. The trim removed 5 bases at V and 5 bases at J, leaving 11 bases unmatched. This CDR3 spans 16 amino acids. Germline V gene sequence: CDR1 SGHVS, CDR2 FNYEAQ. For the CDR3, the DNA is TGTGCCAGCAGCCCCACGGGTGGACAGGGACGAAACACCATATATTTT. Protein sequence: CASSPTGGQGRNTIYF.

V gene TRBV4-1 combines with J gene TRBJ1-1, with D perhaps TRBD1 (5 bases). CDR1 and CDR2 (germline): MGHRA, YSYEKL. This CDR3 is 16 amino acids long. With 0 bases removed from V and 0 bases from J, the gap between germline ends came to 11 bases. CDR3 sequence reads: CASSQETGGLNTEAFF. DNA of the CDR3: TGCGCCAGCAGCCAAGAGACGGGGGGGTTGAACACTGAAGCTTTCTTT.

The V and J genes are TRBV10-3 and TRBJ2-2, with no clear D. Per germline, CDR1 ENHRY and CDR2 SYGVKD. This CDR3 is 16 amino acids long. V lost 0 bases, J lost 4 bases, and 12 bases lay in between. CDR3 loop: CAISESTGPITGELFF. DNA of the CDR3: TGTGCCATCAGTGAGTCGACTGGACCAATCACCGGGGAGCTGTTTTTT.

The chain is built from TRBV6-4 and TRBJ2-2; a weak D match, TRBD1 (5 bases). CDR3 length: 16 residues. The V end was cut by 2 bases, the J end by 3 bases, with 13 bases between. Germline loops: CDR1 MRHNA, CDR2 SNTAGT. This CDR3 is CASSDGAGHDTGELFF. Written as DNA, the CDR3 is TGTGCCAGCAGTGACGGGGCAGGGCACGACACCGGGGAGCTGTTTTTT.

The gene calls are TRBV10-2 and TRBJ1-1; D gene uncertain. Germline V gene lookup returns CDR1 WSHSY and CDR2 SAAADI. The V end was cut by 9 bases, the J end by 0 bases, with 11 bases between. The CDR3 is 13 residues long. The CDR3 sequence is CASKATMNTEAFF. CDR3 in DNA: TGCGCCAGTAAGGCGACCATGAACACTGAAGCTTTCTTT.

The genes are TRBV5-8 and TRBJ1-3; D unclear. This CDR3 is built from 14 residues. The V gene lost 0 bases and the J gene lost 1 base, with 5 bases spanning the gap. From germline, CDR1 is SGHTS and CDR2 YDEGEE. CDR3 protein: CASSLGASGNTIYF. DNA for the CDR3: TGTGCCAGCAGCTTGGGTGCTTCTGGAAACACCATATATTTT. The variable domain in full, with the rest retrieved from reference TRBV5-8 and TRBJ1-3, is EAGVTQSPTHLIKTRGQQATLRCSPISGHTSVYWYQQALGLGLQFLLWYDEGEERNRGNFPPRFSGRQFPNYSSELNVNALELEDSALYLCASSLGASGNTIYFGEGSWLTVV.